Listed below are T cell receptor beta chains from one sample, sequenced in a study of T cells in Graves' hyperthyroidism and ophthalmopathy. MiXCR was run by TCRdb on the multiplex PCR reads, yielding one entry per CDR3 protein. The sample includes some 800,000 distinct CDR3 sequences, over 35% of them seen just once. The sequenced sample consisted of blood. The receptors originated from a man aged 18 to 29 with Graves' hyperthyroidism. The CDR3 runs from the conserved cysteine through the conserved F or W. The D gene is left open where the match is weak. Some rows mark clone size as missing; the rest say once, few, many or name a class of expanded clone.

clone_size	j_call	d_call	v_call	cdr3_nt	cdr3_aa
NA	TRBJ1-6	TRBD1	TRBV7-2	TGTGCCAGCAGTGCCCGACAGGGGGATTCACCCCTCCACTTT	CASSARQGDSPLHF
few	TRBJ2-7	TRBD2	TRBV7-3	TGTGCCAGCAGCTTAAGGCTTGGACCGGGAGGGTACTCCTACGAGCAGTACTTC	CASSLRLGPGGYSYEQYF
many	TRBJ1-5	TRBD1	TRBV10-3	TGTGCCATCAAGGAGGGGGCGAATCAGCCCCAGCATTTT	CAIKEGANQPQHF
NA	TRBJ2-7	NA	TRBV5-1	TGTGCCAGCAGCTCCGGACCGGGTTGGGCTTACGAGCAGTACTTC	CASSSGPGWAYEQYF
few	TRBJ2-2	NA	TRBV2	TGCGCCAGCAGTGAGTCGAGAGTTGAGGCCGGGGAGCTGTTTTTT	CASSESRVEAGELFF
many	TRBJ1-2	NA	TRBV19	TGTGCCAGTAGTATACGAGAGGGCTTGGGCACCTTC	CASSIREGLGTF
few	TRBJ2-7	NA	TRBV12-3/TRBV12-4	TGTGCCAGCAGTTTCCAGGGATTTTCCTACGAGCAGTACTTC	CASSFQGFSYEQYF
NA	TRBJ2-2	NA	TRBV20-1	TGCAGTGCTAGAGATCGGATCGGAGGGGACCGGGAGCTGTTTTTT	CSARDRIGGDRELFF
many	TRBJ1-1	TRBD1	TRBV10-3	TGTGCCATCAGTGGAGACAGGGAAACTGAAGCTTTCTTT	CAISGDRETEAFF
once	TRBJ2-2	NA	TRBV7-9	TGTGCCAGCAGCCCAGAGGGGGGTGGTACCCCCGGGGAGCTGTTTTTT	CASSPEGGGTPGELFF
few	TRBJ2-7	NA	TRBV30	TGTGCCTGGAGTGTACAAGACTACGAGCAGTACTTC	CAWSVQDYEQYF
NA	TRBJ1-1	NA	TRBV5-4	TGTGCCAGCAGCTTGAAACAGGCGAACACTGAAGCTTTCTTT	CASSLKQANTEAFF
few	TRBJ1-2	TRBD1	TRBV12-3/TRBV12-4	TGTGCCAGCAGTCTCCCAACCCGACAGGGATTTGGCGGCTACACCTTC	CASSLPTRQGFGGYTF
NA	TRBJ2-7	NA	TRBV7-2	TGTGCCAGCAGCCAACGGGACTTTGGTCAATACGAGCAGTACTTC	CASSQRDFGQYEQYF
NA	TRBJ2-5	TRBD2	TRBV2	TGTGCCAGCCCCGGGACTAGCGGAGGTTGGGAGACCCAGTACTTC	CASPGTSGGWETQYF
NA	TRBJ2-5	NA	TRBV13	TGTGCCAGCGGTCGGGGCAGGGTGGAGACCCAGTACTTC	CASGRGRVETQYF
many	TRBJ2-5	NA	TRBV7-6	TGTGCCAGCAGGGGGAATAGCGAGACCCAGTACTTC	CASRGNSETQYF
few	TRBJ2-2	NA	TRBV4-2	TGTGCCAGCAGCCAAGGCCGTGGATTAGAAGAGCTGTTTTTT	CASSQGRGLEELFF
NA	TRBJ1-2	TRBD1	TRBV4-1	TGCGCCAGCAGCCTAGGGACAGGGAAAAATGGCTACACCTTC	CASSLGTGKNGYTF
once	TRBJ1-1	NA	TRBV9	TGTGCCAGCAGCCCCGGGGGGGGGCCGAACACTGAAGCTCTCTTT	CASSPGGGPNTEALF
NA	TRBJ2-6	NA	TRBV6-5	TGTGCCAGCAGTTACGGGGGCCCTGGGGCCAACGTCCTGACTTTC	CASSYGGPGANVLTF
NA	TRBJ1-1	TRBD1	TRBV28	TGTGCCAGCATAGTACGGGACAGGGTCACTGAAGCTTTCTTT	CASIVRDRVTEAFF
few	TRBJ1-1	NA	TRBV6-4	TGTGCCAGCAGTCCGGCGACGAACACTGAAGCTTTCTTT	CASSPATNTEAFF
NA	TRBJ1-5	NA	TRBV24-1	TGTGCCACCAGTGACCCTAAGACAGGTGCAAGTCAGCCCCAGCATTTT	CATSDPKTGASQPQHF
NA	TRBJ2-7	NA	TRBV5-1	TGCGCCAGCAGCGAAGGGGCAGGATCCTACGAGCAGTACTTC	CASSEGAGSYEQYF
many	TRBJ2-7	NA	TRBV4-2	TGTGCCAGCAGCCAAGATGGGGGGGGCGCGGTCTTC	CASSQDGGGAVF
NA	TRBJ1-3	NA	TRBV9	TGTGCCAGCAGCTCCGGTTATTCCGGAGGTGGAAACACCATATATTTT	CASSSGYSGGGNTIYF
NA	TRBJ1-1	NA	TRBV9	TGTGCCAGCAGCGTAGAGGAGTCGGGGAACACTGAAGCTTTCTTT	CASSVEESGNTEAFF
many	TRBJ1-5	NA	TRBV29-1	TGCAGCGTTGAAGCCTTGAGACAGGTCAGCAATCAGCCCCAGCATTTT	CSVEALRQVSNQPQHF
NA	TRBJ2-6	NA	TRBV29-1	TGCAGCGTTGAAATCGGGAACTACGTCCTGACTTTC	CSVEIGNYVLTF
NA	TRBJ2-7	NA	TRBV19	TGTGCCAGTAGTGGAAAACAGAGTTCCTACGAGCAGTACTTC	CASSGKQSSYEQYF
many	TRBJ1-2	NA	TRBV10-1	TGCGCCAGCAGCATACAGGGAAATAATGGCTACACCTTC	CASSIQGNNGYTF
few	TRBJ1-1	NA	TRBV20-1	TGCAGTGCTTCCCGCCGAACCACTGAAGCTTTCTTT	CSASRRTTEAFF
many	TRBJ1-6	NA	TRBV12-3/TRBV12-4	TGTGCCAGCTCTCTGGGGGACGGAAATTCACCCCTCCACTTT	CASSLGDGNSPLHF
NA	TRBJ2-7	NA	TRBV4-1	TGCGCCAGCAGCCAACCAGGACGGGGGAGGTACGAGCAGTACTTC	CASSQPGRGRYEQYF
NA	TRBJ1-6	NA	TRBV7-9	TGTGCCAGCAGCCGGGGGGGATACTCCTATAATTCACCCCTCCACTTT	CASSRGGYSYNSPLHF
NA	TRBJ2-5	TRBD2	TRBV7-6	TGTGCCAGCAGCTTAGGAAGTAGCGGGTACCAAGAGACCCAGTACTTC	CASSLGSSGYQETQYF
NA	TRBJ1-4	NA	TRBV7-9	TGTGCCAGCAGCTTAACCGGGAGGGCTGAAAAACTGTTTTTT	CASSLTGRAEKLFF
few	TRBJ2-2	NA	TRBV15	TGTGCCACCAGCAGAGGTCTAACAGGGTCCACCGGGGAGCTGTTTTTT	CATSRGLTGSTGELFF
many	TRBJ1-5	NA	TRBV24-1	TGTGCCACCGCAGATGGGGATTACAATCAGCCCCAGCATTTT	CATADGDYNQPQHF
NA	TRBJ1-4	NA	TRBV15	TGTGCCACCAGCAGGTCCGGGACAAGTAATGAAAAACTGTTTTTT	CATSRSGTSNEKLFF
NA	TRBJ2-5	NA	TRBV29-1	TGCAGCGTTGAAGGTGGGACCAGGGAAGAGACCCAGTACTTC	CSVEGGTREETQYF
many	TRBJ1-1	NA	TRBV7-6	TGTGCCAGCAGCTTACGGCCCGAGGACACTGAAGCTTTCTTT	CASSLRPEDTEAFF
NA	TRBJ1-1	NA	TRBV7-2	TGTGCCAACAGCTTAGATCGGTCCCTGAACACTGAAGCTTTCTTT	CANSLDRSLNTEAFF
few	TRBJ1-1	NA	TRBV19	TGTGCCAGTAGTATTCGGGGGGGTCCGAACACTGAAGCTTTCTTT	CASSIRGGPNTEAFF
few	TRBJ1-4	TRBD1	TRBV12-3/TRBV12-4	TGTGCCAGCAGCTCGGACAGGGAAGGCGAAAAACTGTTTTTT	CASSSDREGEKLFF
many	TRBJ1-1	TRBD1	TRBV29-1	TGCAGCGTTGAAAAGACAGGGGCGAGAACTGAAGCTTTCTTT	CSVEKTGARTEAFF